The T cell receptor (beta chain) described here comes from a study of T cells in Graves' hyperthyroidism and ophthalmopathy. This clonotype was seen just once. This may be a read error, as it is one base from a much larger clone. The germline gives CDR1 LGHNA, CDR2 YNFKEQ. There are 15 residues in the CDR3. Amplification targeted TCR beta CDR3 regions from RNA transcripts. The primer set for the first-round RT-PCR of the TCR CDR3 was HTBI. From the multiplex PCR reads, TCRdb called clonotypes with MiXCR, one entry per CDR3 protein. This sample yields around 520,000 distinct CDR3 sequences, of which around 22% are seen a single time; about 11% belongs to the top ten.

V is TRBV4-2 and J is TRBJ1-2, with D perhaps matching TRBD1 (6 bases). Sequenced input: blood. The sequence was obtained from a woman aged 25-40 years with Graves' ophthalmopathy. The CDR3 DNA sequence: TGTGCCCGCAGCCAAGATAAGAGGGGGGGCTATGGCTACACCTTC. Its translation: CARSQDKRGGYGYTF.